This T cell receptor beta chain was sequenced during a study of long-term antiretroviral therapy in people with HIV. In the study overall: The earliest specimens came about a decade ahead of the 2015 immediate-ART recommendation.

The assay, immunoSEQ v3.0, was run at survey level. The data were produced by immunoSEQ multiplex PCR, yet TCRdb's version contains in-frame clones alone and is incomplete. The sample holds approximately 23,000 clones; approximately 85% are singletons and the top ten take about 7.2%. Germline-derived CDR1 and CDR2 are SGHAT and FQNNGV. The CDR3 spans 15 residues. V lost 1 base to trimming and J lost 7 bases; unmatched junction nucleotides: 10. Specimen: unsorted PBMCs, collected 1.5 years after starting antiretroviral therapy. This rearrangement joins TRBV11-2 to TRBJ2-7, with 7 nucleotides matching TRBD1. The origin of this receptor is a man aged 25 to 40 with HIV. The DNA of the CDR3 is TGTGCCAGCAGCTTAGTCCTATCGACAGGGCGTGAGCAGTACTTC. Amino acids: CASSLVLSTGREQYF.